This paragraph covers one T cell receptor (beta chain) sequence. The entry originates in a study of blood T cell repertoires in COVID-19. CDR1 LGHDT and CDR2 YNNKEL come from the germline V gene (reference sequence). CDR3 length: 17 residues. J lost 0 bases, V lost 6 bases, and 9 bases had no gene match. Profiling relied on immunoSEQ multiplex PCR, and the TCRdb table lists in-frame clones only, not all of them. The data contain 150,000 to 200,000 clones, roughly 80% of them singletons. The sequenced material came from PBMCs or T cells enriched from blood (not recorded which). This TCR was sampled from a middle-aged woman with acute COVID-19. The rearrangement uses TRBV3-1 (or the pseudogene TRBV3-2) and TRBJ2-1; 9 bases line up with TRBD1. CDR3 DNA: TGTGCCAGCAGGGCAACAGGGGGCGAGAGCTCCTACAATGAGCAGTTCTTC. The encoded protein is CASRATGGESSYNEQFF.